These 25 T cell receptor beta chains were all obtained from the same sample, sequenced in a study of cytomegalovirus exposure and HLA in healthy donors. Using immunoSEQ multiplex PCR, the repertoire was profiled, and TCRdb retains in-frame clones only, with some absent. Of about 200,000 clones in the sample, about 81% were seen once. The sequenced sample consisted of PBMCs. These receptors were taken from a woman in her twenties or thirties in good health and CMV-seronegative.

CDR3 nucleotides: TGTGCCACCAGCCCAGGACTCGGGACAGGCTTTGACGAGCAGTACTTC. Translation gives CATSPGLGTGFDEQYF. The V gene is TRBV15, the J gene TRBJ2-7; 8 bases match TRBD1. After removal of 5 bases from V and 5 bases from J, the junction contained 14 bases not matched to a gene. The germline V gene has CDR1 LNHNV and CDR2 YYDKDF (reference sequence). CDR3 length: 16 amino acids. Based on the CDR3 plus reference TRBV15 and TRBJ2-7, the full variable domain is DAMVIQNPRYQVTQFGKPVTLSCSQTLNHNVMYWYQQKSSQAPKLLFHYYDKDFNNEADTPDNFQSRRPNTSFCFLDIRSPGLGDTAMYLCATSPGLGTGFDEQYFGPGTRLTVT.

This chain connects TRBV19 to TRBJ1-6; D remains unclear. This CDR3 is built from 15 residues. Germline V gene sequence: CDR1 LNHDA, CDR2 SQIVND (reference sequence). V was pared by 2 bases and J by 7 bases, with 12 bases between. CDR3 loop: CASSILGQVNSPLHF. DNA of the CDR3: TGTGCCAGTAGTATATTGGGTCAGGTAAATTCACCCCTCCACTTT.

This chain uses TRBV28 with TRBJ2-3; 8 bases line up with TRBD1. The CDR3 length is 16 residues. The junction had 12 bases not matched to a gene; V was cut back by 6 bases and J by 4 bases. Germline-derived CDR1 and CDR2 are MDHEN and SYDVKM. For the CDR3, the DNA is TGTGCCAGCAGACGATACAGGGGGTCAAAGGCAGATACGCAGTATTTT. Translation: CASRRYRGSKADTQYF. The full variable domain, with the rest looked up from reference TRBV28 and TRBJ2-3, is DVKVTQSSRYLVKRTGEKVFLECVQDMDHENMFWYRQDPGLGLRLIYFSYDVKMKEKGDIPEGYSVSREKKERFSLILESASTNQTSMYLCASRRYRGSKADTQYFGPGTRLTVL.

This chain connects TRBV6-6 to TRBJ2-5, with 8 bases that match TRBD2. The CDR3 has 13 amino acids. J was trimmed by 5 bases and V by 7 bases; bases with no gene match: 6. Germline V lookup: CDR1 MNHNY, CDR2 SVGAGI (reference sequence). The CDR3 region is CASMRGAYETQYF. In nucleotides, the CDR3 is TGTGCCAGCATGCGGGGGGCGTACGAGACCCAGTACTTC.

This clone was counted a single time. The chain carries TRBV18 and TRBJ2-7, with 7 positions matching TRBD1. V was pared by 3 bases and J by 3 bases, with 8 bases of the junction left unmatched. Per the germline V gene, CDR1 is KGHSH and CDR2 is LQKENI. The CDR3 loop spans 15 amino acids. The chain's CDR3 is CASSPPTTGIYEQYF. As DNA, the CDR3 is TGTGCCAGCTCACCGCCTACGACAGGGATCTACGAGCAGTACTTC.

The chain has TRBV7-3 and TRBJ2-5, with a possible D match to TRBD2 (5 bases). With 5 bases removed from V and 5 bases from J, the gap between germline ends came to 12 bases. Germline V lookup: CDR1 SGHTA, CDR2 FQGTGA. The CDR3 sequence is 13 residues long. CDR3 coding DNA: TGTGCCAGCAGCCCGGGGAGCACGGAGACCCAGTACTTC. Its protein product is CASSPGSTETQYF.

V is TRBV5-1 and J is TRBJ2-1, with 8 bases lining up with TRBD2. This CDR3 contains 17 residues. Per the germline V gene, CDR1 is SGHRS and CDR2 is YFSETQ. V dropped 4 bases and J dropped 6; count of bases not matched to a gene: 15. The CDR3 loop is CASSPMPGLGTSNEQFF. The CDR3 bases are TGCGCCAGCAGCCCTATGCCGGGACTAGGCACCTCCAATGAGCAGTTCTTC.

DNA of the CDR3: TGTGCCAGCAGCTTGAATGGGCTGGGCAATCAGCCCCAGCATTTT. Amino acid sequence: CASSLNGLGNQPQHF. V is TRBV7-2 and J is TRBJ1-5; D is unresolved. V lost 3 bases, J lost 2 bases, and 11 bases lay in between. Per germline, CDR1 SGHTA and CDR2 FQGNSA. This CDR3 region has 15 residues.

This clone was observed once. The chain uses TRBV5-8 and TRBJ1-5; the D gene is possibly TRBD1 (5 bases). V lost 6 bases to trimming and J lost 6 bases, with 19 bases between them. CDR1 is SGHTS, CDR2 YDEGEE, per germline. This CDR3 has 15 amino acids. CDR3 sequence reads: CASKLGRGVLQPQHF. Written as DNA, the CDR3 is TGTGCCAGCAAGTTGGGGAGGGGTGTTCTTCAGCCCCAGCATTTT.

This sequence joins TRBV25-1 and TRBJ2-7; the match to TRBD2 covers 11 bases. V dropped 5 bases and J dropped 5; count of bases not matched to a gene: 14. CDR1 and CDR2 from the germline V gene are MGHDK and SYGVNS. This CDR3 region has 17 residues. The CDR3 bases are TGTGCCAGCAGTAGGAACCTGATAGCGGGAGGGCCCGACGAGCAGTACTTC. Protein product: CASSRNLIAGGPDEQYF.

The gene calls are TRBV2 and TRBJ1-1; TRBD1 aligns across 11 bases. V lost 5 bases, J lost 1 base, and 6 bases stayed unmatched. Germline V gene lookup returns CDR1 SNHLY and CDR2 FYNNEI. This CDR3 comprises 16 residues. The CDR3 bases are TGTGCCAGCAGTCCCGGGACAGGGGGGCGGAACACTGAAGCTTTCTTT. This codes for CASSPGTGGRNTEAFF.

This clone was recorded once. The V call is TRBV11-2, the J call TRBJ2-7, with a tentative D call TRBD1 (7 bases). Germline V gives CDR1 SGHAT, CDR2 FQNNGV. This CDR3 spans 14 amino acids. V dropped 4 bases and J dropped 2 bases, with 12 bases sitting between them. The CDR3 sequence is CASSSTGTPYEQYF. The CDR3 DNA is TGTGCCAGCAGCTCGACAGGGACTCCCTACGAGCAGTACTTC.

The gene calls are TRBV18 and TRBJ1-1; perhaps TRBD1 as D (5 bases). The CDR3 contains 15 residues. V was pared by 4 bases and J by 5 bases, with 17 bases between. Germline V gene data show CDR1 as KGHSH and CDR2 as LQKENI. The CDR3 reads CASSRLDGGGTEAFF. DNA of the CDR3: TGTGCCAGCTCACGGTTGGACGGGGGAGGGACTGAAGCTTTCTTT.

The chain carries TRBV4-2 and TRBJ1-4; TRBD1 aligns across 8 bases. Trimming took 3 bases from V and 8 from J; bases not matched to a gene: 23. The CDR3 has 20 residues. Per the germline V gene, CDR1 is LGHNA and CDR2 is YNFKEQ. The CDR3 protein is CASSQQKIGGLTGAREKLFF. In DNA, the CDR3 is TGTGCCAGCAGCCAGCAAAAGATCGGGGGGTTGACAGGGGCTAGGGAAAAACTGTTTTTT.

The chain uses TRBV5-6 and TRBJ1-2; 7 nucleotides line up with TRBD1. Germline loops: CDR1 SGHDT, CDR2 YYEEEE. V shed 2 bases and J 4 bases; nucleotides not matched to a gene: 5. The CDR3 spans 14 residues. CDR3 residues: CASSFDRAGYGYTF. In DNA, the CDR3 is TGTGCCAGCAGCTTTGACAGGGCTGGCTATGGCTACACCTTC.

The chain is built from TRBV5-4 and TRBJ2-7; D call uncertain. Germline V gene sequence: CDR1 SGHNT, CDR2 YYREEE (reference sequence). The CDR3 extends over 13 amino acids. V dropped 1 base and J dropped 3 bases, with 8 bases sitting between them. The CDR3 DNA sequence: TGTGCCAGCAGCTTGTACGCCGGCTACGAGCAGTACTTC. Residues: CASSLYAGYEQYF.

V is TRBV19 and J is TRBJ2-1; the match to TRBD2 covers 7 bases. CDR3 length: 15 amino acids. Germline trimming cut 1 base from V and 4 bases from J; bases unmatched to any gene: 4. Germline V gene data show CDR1 as LNHDA and CDR2 as SQIVND (reference sequence). This CDR3 is CASSIVGLGYNEQFF. As DNA, the CDR3 is TGTGCCAGTAGTATAGTTGGACTAGGGTACAATGAGCAGTTCTTC. Full variable domain (remainder filled in from reference TRBV19 and TRBJ2-1): DGGITQSPKYLFRKEGQNVTLSCEQNLNHDAMYWYRQDPGQGLRLIYYSQIVNDFQKGDIAEGYSVSREKKESFPLTVTSAQKNPTAFYLCASSIVGLGYNEQFFGPGTRLTVL.

The genes are TRBV4-1 and TRBJ2-4; no firm D call. Germline assignment: CDR1 MGHRA and CDR2 YSYEKL. V gave up 0 bases and J gave up 1 base, with 13 bases separating them. This CDR3 has 17 amino acids. This CDR3 reads CASSQDRGSLAKNIQYF. The CDR3 DNA follows: TGCGCCAGCAGCCAAGATCGAGGCTCTCTGGCCAAAAACATTCAGTACTTC.

The V call is TRBV6-6, the J call TRBJ1-5, with a possible D match to TRBD1 (5 bases). V was pared by 0 bases and J by 5 bases, with 5 bases between. This CDR3 is built from 13 residues. Germline V gives CDR1 MNHNY, CDR2 SVGAGI (reference sequence). Here the CDR3 DNA reads TGTGCCAGCAGTTACTCAGGGGATCAGCCCCAGCATTTT. It yields the protein CASSYSGDQPQHF.

The chain carries TRBV5-4 and TRBJ2-3; perhaps TRBD1 as D (6 bases). Trimming removed 4 bases from V and 7 bases from J, with 13 bases in between. This CDR3 has 13 residues. CDR1 is SGHNT, CDR2 YYREEE, per germline (reference sequence). The CDR3 bases are TGTGCCAGCAGCCGGGTGGACAGTTATACGCAGTATTTT. This sequence encodes CASSRVDSYTQYF.

The rearrangement joins TRBV10-3 to TRBJ1-5, with D possibly being TRBD1 (6 bases). The CDR3 has 17 amino acids. Germline-derived CDR1 and CDR2 are ENHRY and SYGVKD. V was cut by 10 bases and J by 0 bases, with 22 bases left in between. CDR3 region: CATQTTGRGDSNQPQHF. The CDR3 coding sequence is TGTGCCACCCAGACAACAGGGAGGGGTGATAGCAATCAGCCCCAGCATTTT.

The CDR3 protein is CASSEVGDRGYTF. For the CDR3, the DNA is TGCGCCAGCAGCGAAGTCGGGGATCGTGGCTACACCTTC. The V call is TRBV4-1, the J call TRBJ1-2; the D is unclear. Germline CDR1 and CDR2: MGHRA and YSYEKL. This CDR3 is 13 amino acids long. Deletions cut 5 bases from V and 7 bases from J, with 14 bases between.

The chain joins TRBV28 to TRBJ1-6, with 9 bases aligning to TRBD1. CDR1 MDHEN and CDR2 SYDVKM come from the germline V gene. J lost 7 bases, V lost 5 bases, and 6 bases had no gene match. The CDR3 is 15 residues long. DNA of the CDR3: TGTGCCAGCAGTCACAGGGGGCTAAGGAATTCACCCCTCCACTTT. Amino acids: CASSHRGLRNSPLHF.

The V and J genes are TRBV28 and TRBJ1-2; 9 nucleotides match TRBD1. The germline V gene has CDR1 MDHEN and CDR2 SYDVKM. V lost 6 bases, J lost 3 bases, and 5 bases stayed unmatched. The CDR3 loop spans 14 amino acids. In DNA form, the CDR3 reads TGTGCCAGCAGAAAGGACAGGGGTGACTATGGCTACACCTTC. Protein product: CASRKDRGDYGYTF.

The genes are TRBV21-1 and TRBJ1-4. TRBV21-1 is given as a pseudogene. This CDR3 region has 16 residues. The CDR3 DNA reads as TGTGCCAGCAGCAAAAGAACGGCCCGGGTTGGAGAAAAACTGTTTTTT. Amino acid sequence: CASSKRTARVGEKLFF.